Sequencing of this TCR beta chain was carried out in a study of T-cell memory formation after mild COVID-19. Study background: TCR clusters showed largely donor specificity. Study-wide findings and caveats: Memory sampled before infection contained some responding clones, suggesting cross-reactive memory joined. Later expanders leaned CD4+, whereas clones that contracted between day 15 and 85 were balanced CD4/CD8.

TCR alpha and TCR beta cDNA libraries carrying sample barcodes and UMIs were produced by 5'RACE using constant-segment primers. Using its own MiXCR run on the 5' RACE reads, TCRdb lists one record per CDR3 protein. The sample consists of over 450,000 distinct CDR3 sequences, around 20% of them appearing once. This clonotype appeared a few times. Antigen unknown. V gave up 3 bases and J gave up 9 bases; unmatched junction bases: 9. CDR3 length equals 14 residues. From germline, CDR1 is SQVTM and CDR2 ANQGSEA. This TCR was sampled from an adult woman who had mild COVID-19 (a few samples of this study predate the infection). Cell type and time point are not known. What was sequenced was PBMCs or a T cell subset sorted from them (not recorded which). The rearrangement joins TRBV29-1 to TRBJ2-1; 9 bases are shared with TRBD2. The CDR3 region is CSVDRAGGYPEQFF. For the CDR3, the DNA is TGCAGCGTTGATCGGGCGGGAGGGTATCCTGAGCAGTTCTTC.